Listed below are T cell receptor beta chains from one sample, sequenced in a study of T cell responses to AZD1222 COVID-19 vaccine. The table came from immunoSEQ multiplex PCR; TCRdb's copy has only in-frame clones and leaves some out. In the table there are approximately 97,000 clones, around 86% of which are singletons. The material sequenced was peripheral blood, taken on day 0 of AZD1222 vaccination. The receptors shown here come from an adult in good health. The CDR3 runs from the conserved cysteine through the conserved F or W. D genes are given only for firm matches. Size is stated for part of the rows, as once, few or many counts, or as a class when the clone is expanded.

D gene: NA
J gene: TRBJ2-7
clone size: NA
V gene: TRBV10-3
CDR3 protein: CATYGGISYEQYF
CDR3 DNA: TGTGCCACCTACGGGGGTATCTCCTACGAGCAGTACTTC

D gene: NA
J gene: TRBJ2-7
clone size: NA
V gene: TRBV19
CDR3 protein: CASSGGLLYEQYF
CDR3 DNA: TGTGCCAGTAGTGGGGGACTCCTCTACGAGCAGTACTTC

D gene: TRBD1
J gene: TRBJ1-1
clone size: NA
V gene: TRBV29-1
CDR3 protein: CSVGTGNTEAFF
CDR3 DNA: TGCAGCGTAGGGACAGGGAACACTGAAGCTTTCTTT

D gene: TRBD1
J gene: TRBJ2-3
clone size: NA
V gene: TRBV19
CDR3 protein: CASEGTPGQGGDTQYF
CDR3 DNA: TGTGCCAGTGAGGGGACACCGGGACAGGGAGGAGATACGCAGTATTTT

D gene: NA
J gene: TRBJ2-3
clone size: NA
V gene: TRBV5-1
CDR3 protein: CASSRLGEVTDTQYF
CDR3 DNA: TGCGCCAGCAGCCGACTAGGAGAAGTCACAGATACGCAGTATTTT

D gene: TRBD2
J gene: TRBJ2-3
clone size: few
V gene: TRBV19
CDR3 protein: CASSSRLAGGPTDTQYF
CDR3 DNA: TGTGCCAGTAGTTCGAGACTAGCGGGAGGCCCCACAGATACGCAGTATTTT

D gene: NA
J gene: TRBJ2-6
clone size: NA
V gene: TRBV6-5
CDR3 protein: CASRPLGGANVLTF
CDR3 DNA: TGTGCCAGCAGACCTCTCGGTGGGGCCAACGTCCTGACTTTC

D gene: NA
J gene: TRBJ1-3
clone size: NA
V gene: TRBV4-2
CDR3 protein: CASSRGTALSGNTIYF
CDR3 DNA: TGTGCCAGCAGCCGCGGGACCGCGCTTTCTGGAAACACCATATATTTT

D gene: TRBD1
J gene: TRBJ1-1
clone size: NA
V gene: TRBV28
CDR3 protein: CASSPTGGRAEAFF
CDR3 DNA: TGTGCCAGCAGTCCTACAGGGGGTCGGGCTGAAGCTTTCTTT

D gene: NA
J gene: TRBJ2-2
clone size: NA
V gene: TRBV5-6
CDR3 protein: CASSSFLGRGQLNTGELFF
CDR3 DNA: TGTGCCAGCAGCTCTTTTCTTGGACGGGGCCAACTGAACACCGGGGAGCTGTTTTTT

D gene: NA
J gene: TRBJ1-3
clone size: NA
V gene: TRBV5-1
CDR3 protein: CASSLGTGEGGNTIYF
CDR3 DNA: TGCGCCAGCAGCTTGGGCACTGGGGAAGGTGGAAACACCATATATTTT

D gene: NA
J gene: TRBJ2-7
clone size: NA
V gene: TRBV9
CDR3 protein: CASSVVEGPPIYEQYF
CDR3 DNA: TGTGCCAGCAGCGTAGTTGAGGGGCCCCCGATCTACGAGCAGTACTTC

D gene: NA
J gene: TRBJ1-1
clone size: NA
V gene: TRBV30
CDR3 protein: CAWNRVNTEAFF
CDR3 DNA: TGTGCCTGGAACAGGGTTAACACTGAAGCTTTCTTT

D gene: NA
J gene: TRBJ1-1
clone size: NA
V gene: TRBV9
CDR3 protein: CASSVVPGVANTEAFF
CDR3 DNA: TGTGCCAGCAGCGTAGTTCCAGGTGTCGCGAACACTGAAGCTTTCTTT

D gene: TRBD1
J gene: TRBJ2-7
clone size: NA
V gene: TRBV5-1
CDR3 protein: CASSSTYRGDYEQYF
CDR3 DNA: TGCGCCAGCAGCTCCACATACAGGGGCGACTACGAGCAGTACTTC

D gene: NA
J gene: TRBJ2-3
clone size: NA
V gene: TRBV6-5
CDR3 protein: CASTSLSTDTQYF
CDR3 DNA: TGTGCCAGCACTTCCCTGAGCACAGATACGCAGTATTTT

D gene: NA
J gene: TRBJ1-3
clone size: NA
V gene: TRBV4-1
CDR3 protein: CASSQETGPSGNTIYF
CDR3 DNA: TGCGCCAGCAGCCAAGAAACAGGGCCTTCTGGAAACACCATATATTTT

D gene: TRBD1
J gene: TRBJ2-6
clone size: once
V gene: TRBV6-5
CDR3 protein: CAIGTGGDGANVLTF
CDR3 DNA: TGTGCCATCGGGACAGGGGGCGACGGGGCCAACGTCCTGACTTTC

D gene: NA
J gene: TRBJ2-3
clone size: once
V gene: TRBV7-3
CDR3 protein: CASSVPGADTQYF
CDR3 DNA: TGTGCCAGCAGCGTACCGGGCGCGGATACGCAGTATTTT

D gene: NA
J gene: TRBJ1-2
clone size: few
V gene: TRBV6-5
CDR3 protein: CASRGQVSGGYTF
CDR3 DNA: TGTGCCAGCAGGGGTCAGGTGAGCGGTGGCTACACCTTC

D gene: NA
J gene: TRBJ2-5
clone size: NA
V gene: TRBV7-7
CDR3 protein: CASSLGGDVETQYF
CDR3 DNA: TGTGCTAGCAGCTTAGGTGGGGATGTGGAGACCCAGTACTTC

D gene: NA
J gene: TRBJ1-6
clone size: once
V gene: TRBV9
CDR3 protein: CASSVGGTRHDNSPLHF
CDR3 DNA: TGTGCCAGCAGCGTGGGGGGGACACGACATGATAATTCACCCCTCCACTTT

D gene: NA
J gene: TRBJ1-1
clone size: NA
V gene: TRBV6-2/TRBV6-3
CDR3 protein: CASSYLGTSTEAFF
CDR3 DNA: TGTGCCAGCAGTTACCTTGGGACATCCACTGAAGCTTTCTTT

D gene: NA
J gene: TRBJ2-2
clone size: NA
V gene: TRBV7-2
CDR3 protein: CASASLALPGELFF
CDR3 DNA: TGTGCCAGTGCATCACTAGCACTTCCCGGGGAGCTGTTTTTT

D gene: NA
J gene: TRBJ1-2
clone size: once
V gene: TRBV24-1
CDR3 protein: CATSDPGDYGYTF
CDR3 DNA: TGTGCCACCAGTGACCCGGGGGACTATGGCTACACCTTC

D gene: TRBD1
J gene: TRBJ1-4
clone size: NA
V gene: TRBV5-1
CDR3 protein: CASSGQGKEKLFF
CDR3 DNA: TGCGCCAGCAGTGGACAGGGCAAGGAAAAACTGTTTTTT

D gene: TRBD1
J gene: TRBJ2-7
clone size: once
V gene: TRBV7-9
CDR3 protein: CASSLGSGTGGGEQYF
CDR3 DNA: TGTGCCAGCAGCTTAGGCTCCGGGACAGGGGGCGGCGAGCAGTACTTC

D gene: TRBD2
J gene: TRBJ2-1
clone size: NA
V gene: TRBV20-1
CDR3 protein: CSASSPPGGVNLLNEQFF
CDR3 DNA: TGCAGTGCTAGTTCCCCCCCGGGGGGGGTTAATCTTTTGAATGAGCAGTTCTTC

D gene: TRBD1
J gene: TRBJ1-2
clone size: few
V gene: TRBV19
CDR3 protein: CASSIGDRLGRNGYTF
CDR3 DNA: TGTGCCAGTAGTATAGGGGACAGGCTCGGAAGAAATGGCTACACCTTC

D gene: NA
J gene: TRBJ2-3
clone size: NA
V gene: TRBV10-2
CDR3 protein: CASSIGPSTDTQYF
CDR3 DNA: TGCGCCAGCAGTATTGGACCAAGCACAGATACGCAGTATTTT

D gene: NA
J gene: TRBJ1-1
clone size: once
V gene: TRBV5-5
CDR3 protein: CASSRGLTTEAFF
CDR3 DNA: TGTGCCAGCAGTCGCGGACTGACCACTGAAGCTTTCTTT

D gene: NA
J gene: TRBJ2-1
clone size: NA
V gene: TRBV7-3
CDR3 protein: CASSLTGATDEQFF
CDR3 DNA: TGTGCCAGCAGCTTAACGGGGGCCACCGATGAGCAGTTCTTC

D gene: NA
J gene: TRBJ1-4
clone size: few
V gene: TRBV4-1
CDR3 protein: CASSQGRGGLREKLFF
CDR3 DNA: TGCGCCAGCAGCCAGGGCCGTGGGGGTTTAAGGGAAAAACTGTTTTTT

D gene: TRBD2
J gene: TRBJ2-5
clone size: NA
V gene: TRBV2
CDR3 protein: CASTRLAGPWETQYF
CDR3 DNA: TGTGCCAGCACTAGACTAGCGGGGCCGTGGGAGACCCAGTACTTC

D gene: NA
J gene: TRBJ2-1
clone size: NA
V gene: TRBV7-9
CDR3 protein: CASINTPGLTYNEQFF
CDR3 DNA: TGTGCCAGCATCAACACGCCGGGGCTCACCTACAATGAGCAGTTCTTC

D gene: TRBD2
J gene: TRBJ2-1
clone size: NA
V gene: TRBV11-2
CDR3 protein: CASSLAGGVNEQFF
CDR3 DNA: TGTGCCAGCAGCTTAGCGGGAGGAGTAAATGAGCAGTTCTTC

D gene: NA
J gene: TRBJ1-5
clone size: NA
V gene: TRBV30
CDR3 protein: CAWSEGQYNQPQHF
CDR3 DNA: TGTGCCTGGAGTGAGGGGCAGTACAATCAGCCCCAGCATTTT

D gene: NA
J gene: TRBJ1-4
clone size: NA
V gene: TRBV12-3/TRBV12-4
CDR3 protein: CASRTDGPEKLFF
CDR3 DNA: TGTGCCAGCAGAACGGATGGTCCCGAAAAACTGTTTTTT

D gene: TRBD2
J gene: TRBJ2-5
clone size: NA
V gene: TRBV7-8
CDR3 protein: CASGLAGGPETQYF
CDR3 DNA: TGTGCCAGCGGATTAGCGGGGGGCCCAGAGACCCAGTACTTC

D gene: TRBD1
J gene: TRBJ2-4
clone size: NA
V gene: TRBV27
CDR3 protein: CASSWDSKNIQYF
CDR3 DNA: TGTGCCAGCAGTTGGGACAGTAAAAACATTCAGTACTTC

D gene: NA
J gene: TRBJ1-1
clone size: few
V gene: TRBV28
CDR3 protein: CASSRGYTEAFF
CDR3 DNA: TGTGCCAGCAGTCGCGGTTACACTGAAGCTTTCTTT

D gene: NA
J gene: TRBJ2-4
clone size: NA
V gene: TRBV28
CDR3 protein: CASSLDGAKNIQYF
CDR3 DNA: TGTGCCAGCAGTCTGGATGGAGCCAAAAACATTCAGTACTTC

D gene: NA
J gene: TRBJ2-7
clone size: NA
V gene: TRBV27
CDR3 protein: CASSLRQGSYEQYF
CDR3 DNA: TGTGCCAGCAGTTTAAGGCAGGGGTCCTACGAGCAGTACTTC

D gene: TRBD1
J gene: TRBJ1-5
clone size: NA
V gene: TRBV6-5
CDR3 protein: CASIDRDYSNQPQHF
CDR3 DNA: TGTGCCTCCATCGACAGGGATTATAGCAATCAGCCCCAGCATTTT

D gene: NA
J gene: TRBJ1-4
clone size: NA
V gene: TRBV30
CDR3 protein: CAWSVLVLERAGEKLFF
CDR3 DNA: TGTGCCTGGAGTGTACTAGTGTTGGAGAGGGCCGGTGAAAAACTGTTTTTT

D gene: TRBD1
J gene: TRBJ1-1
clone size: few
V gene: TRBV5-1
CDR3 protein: CASSSQGINTEAFF
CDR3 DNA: TGCGCCAGCAGCTCACAGGGGATCAACACTGAAGCTTTCTTT

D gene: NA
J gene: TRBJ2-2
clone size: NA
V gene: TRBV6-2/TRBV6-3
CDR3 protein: CASSYSNSGELFF
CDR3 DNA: TGTGCCAGCAGTTACTCAAACAGCGGGGAGCTGTTTTTT

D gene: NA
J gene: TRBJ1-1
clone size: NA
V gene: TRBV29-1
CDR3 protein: CSVESQGWTEAFF
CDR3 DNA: TGCAGCGTTGAATCTCAGGGATGGACTGAAGCTTTCTTT